Shown below are 9 T cell receptor beta chains from a single sample sequenced in a study of T-cell reconstitution after alpha-beta-depleted transplantation in children. Construction of the TCRbeta library involved unique molecular identifiers. In TCRdb, the PCR reads were re-called with MiXCR into one record per CDR3 protein. This repertoire shows around 400,000 distinct CDR3 sequences, approximately 11% found once; its top ten account for approximately 5%. The sample consisted of PBMCs from the stem cell graft donor, taken from the stem cell graft. These receptors were collected from a human donor who donated a stem cell graft to a child with acute myeloid leukemia.

This clonotype has more than one count but fewer than ten. V and J are TRBV11-2 and TRBJ2-5; TRBD2 aligns across 11 bases. CDR1 SGHAT and CDR2 FQNNGV come from the germline V gene. V gave up 5 bases and J gave up 4 bases; unmatched junction bases: 3. The CDR3 spans 14 residues. The DNA for the CDR3 is TGTGCCAGCAGCGGAACTAGCGGGGGAGAGACCCAGTACTTC. Protein sequence: CASSGTSGGETQYF.

This clonotype was observed many times. J is TRBJ1-2 and V is TRBV7-6; 8 bases agree with TRBD1. The CDR3 has 13 residues. Germline CDR1 SGHVS, CDR2 FNYEAQ. The V gene end was trimmed by 2 bases and the J gene end by 9 bases; junction bases not matched to a gene: 5. CDR3 amino acids: CASSLQGARSYTF. CDR3 nucleotides: TGTGCCAGCAGCTTACAGGGGGCGCGAAGCTACACCTTC. Together with reference TRBV7-6 and TRBJ1-2, the CDR3 gives the full variable domain: GAGVSQSPRYKVTKRGQDVALRCDPISGHVSLYWYRQALGQGPEFLTYFNYEAQQDKSGLPNDRFSAERPEGSISTLTIQRTEQRDSAMYRCASSLQGARSYTFGSGTRLTVV.

The V call is TRBV4-3, the J call TRBJ2-7, with a possible D match to TRBD2 (5 bases). The ends were cut back, 6 bases at V and 6 bases at J, with 18 bases in the middle. There are 14 residues in the CDR3. Germline CDR1 LGHNA, CDR2 YSLEER. The CDR3 sequence: CASSPRTSSGEQYF. In DNA form, the CDR3 reads TGCGCCAGCAGTCCCCGGACTTCATCGGGCGAGCAGTACTTC.

This clonotype was detected only a few times. This rearrangement joins TRBV7-2 to TRBJ2-7; TRBD2 matches 10 bases. Trimming at V came to 4 bases and at J to 6 bases, leaving 12 bases not matched to a gene. CDR3 length equals 16 residues. Germline V gene lookup returns CDR1 SGHTA and CDR2 FQGNSA. CDR3 sequence reads: CASSSRTGTSDFEQYF. Here the CDR3 DNA reads TGTGCCAGCAGCTCCCGAACCGGGACTAGCGATTTCGAGCAGTACTTC.

In its sample, this clonotype was seen many times. This rearrangement joins TRBV5-8 to TRBJ2-5; 11 bases map to TRBD2. J gave up 3 bases and V 1 base, and 8 bases lay outside the gene matches. Germline V gene data show CDR1 as SGHTS and CDR2 as YDEGEE. CDR3 size: 17 residues. In DNA form, the CDR3 reads TGTGCCAGCAGCTTGTCCACTAGCGGGGGAGACAAAGAGACCCAGTACTTC. It encodes CASSLSTSGGDKETQYF.

At least ten counts were recorded for this clonotype. The CDR3 DNA follows: TGCGCCAGCAGCGCCGGACCGGGCACCGGGGAGCTGTTTTTT. It encodes CASSAGPGTGELFF. V gene TRBV5-1 combines with J gene TRBJ2-2; D unresolved. The V end lost 4 bases, the J end lost 4 bases, and 11 bases lay between the germline ends. This CDR3 spans 14 amino acids. Germline values: CDR1 SGHRS, CDR2 YFSETQ.

This clonotype was counted between two and nine times. The genes are TRBV10-3 and TRBJ2-6; 9 bases agree with TRBD2. The CDR3 length is 17 residues. Germline V gene data show CDR1 as ENHRY and CDR2 as SYGVKD. V gave up 7 bases and J gave up 4 bases; unmatched junction bases: 11. CDR3 amino acids: CAITGNSGSAGANVLTF. The CDR3 DNA is TGTGCCATCACCGGAAATAGCGGGAGCGCCGGGGCCAACGTCCTGACTTTC.

V usage is TRBV20-1 and J usage is TRBJ1-4; D call uncertain. Germline assignment: CDR1 DFQATT and CDR2 SNEGSKA (reference sequence). This CDR3 contains 15 residues. V lost 6 bases and J 7 bases, leaving 21 bases between the germline ends. CDR3: CSALTGDGISEKLFF. In nucleotides, the CDR3 is TGCAGTGCCCTCACCGGTGATGGAATAAGTGAAAAACTGTTTTTT.

This clonotype has a count of ten or more. This sequence joins TRBV12-3 or TRBV12-4 and TRBJ2-3; TRBD2 aligns across 11 bases. V gave up 5 bases and J gave up 5 bases; unmatched junction bases: 3. This CDR3 is 14 amino acids long. CDR3 residues: CASSGGLAVDTQYF. The CDR3, as DNA: TGTGCCAGCAGTGGGGGACTAGCGGTAGATACGCAGTATTTT.